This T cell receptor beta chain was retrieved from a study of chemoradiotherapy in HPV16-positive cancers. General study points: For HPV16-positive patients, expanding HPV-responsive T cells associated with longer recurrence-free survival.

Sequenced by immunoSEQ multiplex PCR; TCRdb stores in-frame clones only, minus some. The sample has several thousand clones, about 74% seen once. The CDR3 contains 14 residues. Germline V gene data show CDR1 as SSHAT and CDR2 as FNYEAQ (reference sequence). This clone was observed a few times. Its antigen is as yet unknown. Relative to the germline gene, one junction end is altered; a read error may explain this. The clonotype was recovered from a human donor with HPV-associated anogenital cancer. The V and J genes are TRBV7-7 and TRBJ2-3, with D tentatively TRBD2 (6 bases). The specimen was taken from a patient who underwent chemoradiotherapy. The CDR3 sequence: CASSLASGTDTQYF. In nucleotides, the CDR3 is TGTGCTAGCAGCTTAGCTAGCGGCACAGATACGCAGTATTTT.